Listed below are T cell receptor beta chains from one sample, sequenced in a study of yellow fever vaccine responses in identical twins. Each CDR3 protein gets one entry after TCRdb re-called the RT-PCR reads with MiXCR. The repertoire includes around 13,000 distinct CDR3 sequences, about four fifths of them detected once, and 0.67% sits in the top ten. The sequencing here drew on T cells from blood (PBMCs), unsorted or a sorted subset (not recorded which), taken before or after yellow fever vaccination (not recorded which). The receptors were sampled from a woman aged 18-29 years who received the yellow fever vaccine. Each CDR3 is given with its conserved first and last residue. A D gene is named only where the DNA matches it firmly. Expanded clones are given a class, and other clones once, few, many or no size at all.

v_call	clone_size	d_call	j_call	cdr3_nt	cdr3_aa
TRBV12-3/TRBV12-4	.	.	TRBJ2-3	TGTGCCAGCAGTTTAGTAGATACGCAGTATTTT	CASSLVDTQYF
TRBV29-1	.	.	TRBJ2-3	TGCAGCGTTGAAGGACGCCTAACAGATACGCAGTATTTT	CSVEGRLTDTQYF
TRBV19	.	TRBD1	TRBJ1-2	TGTGCCAGTAGTATTAGACACGGACAGGGAGGCGGCTACACCTTC	CASSIRHGQGGGYTF
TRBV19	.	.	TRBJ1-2	TGTGCCAGTAGTATACACGGACAGCCCAAACTATATGGCTACACCTTC	CASSIHGQPKLYGYTF
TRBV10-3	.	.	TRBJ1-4	TGTGCCACGAAGGGGGGAGCAGGGCGGACTGAAAAACTGTTTTTT	CATKGGAGRTEKLFF
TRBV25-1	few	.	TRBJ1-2	TGTGCCAGCAGTGATGACAGACTTGGCTACACCTTC	CASSDDRLGYTF
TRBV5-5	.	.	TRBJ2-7	TGTGCCAGCAGCTTGGAGGGTTATGGCCTCGAGCAGTACTTC	CASSLEGYGLEQYF
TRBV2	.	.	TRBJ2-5	TGTGCCAGCAGTCGGGGGCAAGAGACCCAGTACTTC	CASSRGQETQYF
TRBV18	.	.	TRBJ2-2	TGTGCCAGCTCACCTTATATCACCGGGGAGCTGTTTTTT	CASSPYITGELFF
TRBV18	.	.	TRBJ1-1	TGTGCCACCGAACGGCCGACAGTTATGAACACTGAAGCTTTCTTT	CATERPTVMNTEAFF
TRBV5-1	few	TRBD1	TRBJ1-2	TGCGCCAGCAGCCCTGGGACAGGGACCAACTATGGCTACACCTTC	CASSPGTGTNYGYTF
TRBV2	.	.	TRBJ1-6	TGTGCCAGCAGTGAGCAGGGGAGTATTTCACCCCTCCACTTT	CASSEQGSISPLHF
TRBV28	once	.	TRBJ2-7	TGTGCCAGCAGGGGGGGACTTCACGAGCAGTACTTC	CASRGGLHEQYF
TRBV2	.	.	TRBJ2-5	TGTGCCAGCAGTACTCAAGAGACCCAGTACTTC	CASSTQETQYF
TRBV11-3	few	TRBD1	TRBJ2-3	TGTGCCAGCAGCCCCGGGGCAGGGGGTAGCACAGATACGCAGTATTTT	CASSPGAGGSTDTQYF
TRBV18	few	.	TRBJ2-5	TGTGCCAGCTCATCCCAAGAGACCCAGTACTTC	CASSSQETQYF
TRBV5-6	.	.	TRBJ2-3	TGTGCCAGCAGCACAGGGCCCTCTAGCACAGATACGCAGTATTTT	CASSTGPSSTDTQYF
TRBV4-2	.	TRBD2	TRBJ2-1	TGTGCCAGCAGCCAAACTAGCGGGGGGGCTCTGAGGGATGAGCAGTTCTTC	CASSQTSGGALRDEQFF
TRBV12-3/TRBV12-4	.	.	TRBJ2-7	TGTGCCAGCAGTTCCGTCGCCGCCCGCTCCTACGAGCAGTACTTC	CASSSVAARSYEQYF
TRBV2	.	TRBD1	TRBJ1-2	TGTGCCAGCAGTCCATCGACAGGGGTTCACCATGGCTACACCTTC	CASSPSTGVHHGYTF